The entry that follows covers one T cell receptor beta chain sequence. Its antigen is still unknown. Germline V gene sequence: CDR1 PRHDT, CDR2 FYEKMQ (reference sequence). V lost 2 bases to trimming and J lost 4 bases, with 15 bases between them. This CDR3 spans 15 amino acids. This specimen comes from a study of OX40 agonist ivuxolimab in advanced cancers. Study-wide results and limits: CD4+ and CD8+ blood T cells expanded clonally by week 6 at 0.1 to 3.0 mg/kg.

The data were produced by immunoSEQ multiplex PCR, yet TCRdb's version contains in-frame clones alone and is incomplete. The profile shows 62,000 or so clones, 80% to 90% of them singletons. The input for sequencing was CD4+ or CD8+ T cells sorted from blood, taken in a trial of the OX40 agonist ivuxolimab. The chain recombines TRBV13 with TRBJ2-7, with D tentatively TRBD2 (5 bases). The clonotype was recovered from an adult with an advanced solid tumor such as melanoma, head and neck, liver or kidney cancer. CDR3 amino acids: CASSLKGGSLYEQYF. CDR3 nucleotides: TGTGCCAGCAGCTTAAAGGGCGGGTCGCTTTACGAGCAGTACTTC.